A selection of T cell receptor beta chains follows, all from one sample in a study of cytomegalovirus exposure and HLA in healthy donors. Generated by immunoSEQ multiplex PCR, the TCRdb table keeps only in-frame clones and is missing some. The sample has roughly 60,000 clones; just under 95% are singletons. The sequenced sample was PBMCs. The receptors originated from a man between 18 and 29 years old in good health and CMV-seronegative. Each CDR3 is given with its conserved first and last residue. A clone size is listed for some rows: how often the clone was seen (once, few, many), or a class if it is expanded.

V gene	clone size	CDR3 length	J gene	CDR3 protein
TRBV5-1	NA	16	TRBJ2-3	CASSPGTSGSTDTQYF
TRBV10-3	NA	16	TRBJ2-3	CAISDRTSGAGDTQYF
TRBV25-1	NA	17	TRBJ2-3	CASSESSGSIGTDTQYF
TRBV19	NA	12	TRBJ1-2	CANFLTGIGYTF
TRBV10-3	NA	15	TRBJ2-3	CAISGAGVSTDTQYF
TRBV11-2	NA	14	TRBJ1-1	CASSTSGMNTEAFF
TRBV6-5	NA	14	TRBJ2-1	CATKHGTGVNEQFF
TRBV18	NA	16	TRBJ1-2	CASSPSRGNLLDGYTF
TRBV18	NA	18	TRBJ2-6	CASSPPGQKVSGANVLTF
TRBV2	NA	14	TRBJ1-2	CASRARGQGGGYTF
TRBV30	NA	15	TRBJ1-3	CAWTAGTVTGNTIYF
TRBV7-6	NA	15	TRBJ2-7	CASSLGLKGLNEQYF
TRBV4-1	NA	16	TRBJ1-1	CASSQGPGGGNTEAFF
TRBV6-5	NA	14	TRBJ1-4	CASSYGRVNEKLFF
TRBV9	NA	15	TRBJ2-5	CASSSQRGRRETQYF
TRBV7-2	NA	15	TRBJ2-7	CASSFSGKDSYEQYF
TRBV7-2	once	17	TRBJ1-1	CASSLEVTRRLNTEAFF
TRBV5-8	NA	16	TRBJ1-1	CASRDQTGPMNTEAFF
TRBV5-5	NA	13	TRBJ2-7	CASSLVSSYEQYF
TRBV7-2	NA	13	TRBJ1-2	CASSLIENYGYTF
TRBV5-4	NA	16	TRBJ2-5	CASSLGLAGNQETQYF
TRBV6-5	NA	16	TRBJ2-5	CASSSWGTGGLETQYF